The table lists the clone carrying this T cell receptor (beta chain) with a few counts. Time point indicated: blood at routine non-recurrence follow-up after resection. In each case, whole RNA from tumor, nontumor lung or frozen PBMC was sequenced unsorted. Germline-derived CDR1 and CDR2 are DFQATT and SNEGSKA (reference sequence). V shed 4 bases, J shed 4 bases, and the junction held 6 bases outside the gene matches. This CDR3 spans 13 amino acids. These data come from a study of spatial heterogeneity in lung cancer. From the 5' RACE reads, TCRdb called clonotypes with MiXCR, one entry per CDR3 protein. The sample holds approximately 93,000 distinct CDR3 sequences, roughly 21% seen once.

The sample in question was PBMCs, obtained at follow-up. This clonotype originated in a male donor with early-stage non-small cell lung cancer. The rearrangement uses TRBV20-1 and TRBJ1-2; TRBD1 agrees at 7 bases. CDR3 protein: CSAKPRDSYGYTF. DNA for the CDR3: TGCAGTGCTAAGCCCAGGGACAGCTATGGCTACACCTTC.